Listed here are 20 T cell receptor beta chains from one sample, sequenced in a study of shared clonotypes between healthy human individuals. The method was immunoSEQ multiplex PCR; TCRdb's version includes in-frame clones alone and lacks a portion of them. The sample has fewer than 1 million clones; 96% are singletons. Naivety among CD8 cells was defined by CD45RO negativity and positive CCR7 selection, thereby excluding terminally differentiated effector memory CD45RA+ cells. The source material was naive CD8+ T cells sorted from blood. These receptors all stem from a young man in good health.

This clone was seen once. The rearrangement links TRBV9 to TRBJ2-2; D gene ambiguous. There are 13 residues in the CDR3. Trimming pared 6 bases from V and 3 bases from J, leaving 9 bases between. Germline V gene sequence: CDR1 SGDLS, CDR2 YYNGEE. CDR3 in amino acids: CASINGDTGELFF. CDR3 sequence (DNA): TGTGCCAGCATCAATGGGGACACCGGGGAGCTGTTTTTT.

The rearrangement links TRBV29-1 to TRBJ2-5; 9 bases align to TRBD1. V trimming: 2 bases; J trimming: 5 bases; junction bases outside the gene matches: 18. The CDR3 is made up of 18 amino acids. CDR1 SQVTM and CDR2 ANQGSEA come from the germline V gene. DNA for the CDR3: TGCAGCGTTGAATTTCAGGACAGGGGAGAGAGGACTAAGGAGACCCAGTACTTC. This codes for CSVEFQDRGERTKETQYF.

The chain uses TRBV5-5 and TRBJ2-7, with D perhaps TRBD2 (6 bases). Trimming shortened V by 4 bases and J by 1 base, and 12 bases separated the two germline ends. CDR3 length: 14 amino acids. Germline CDR1 is SGHKS and CDR2 is YYEKEE (reference sequence). Here the CDR3 DNA reads TGTGCCAGCAGCCTCCGCAGCGGGTCCTACGAGCAGTACTTC. Translated: CASSLRSGSYEQYF.

This sequence joins TRBV6-1 and TRBJ2-7; tentative D call: TRBD2 (5 bases). The V gene's germline CDR1 is MNHNS and CDR2 SASEGT. V was clipped by 4 bases and J by 0 bases, with 10 bases between them. This CDR3 has 14 residues. The CDR3 nucleotides are TGTGCCAGCAGTGCGTTAGCGAGCTCCTACGAGCAGTACTTC. Protein sequence: CASSALASSYEQYF.

CDR3 in amino acids: CSVVWTSGGTDTQYF. As DNA, the CDR3 is TGCAGCGTTGTCTGGACTAGCGGGGGCACAGATACGCAGTATTTT. The V gene is TRBV29-1, the J gene TRBJ2-3; TRBD2 aligns across 12 bases. This CDR3 comprises 15 residues. CDR1 and CDR2 from the germline V gene are SQVTM and ANQGSEA. V shed 4 bases, J shed 1 base, and the junction held 3 bases outside the gene matches.

The V gene is TRBV4-3, the J gene TRBJ2-7, with 14 bases identical to TRBD2. With V trimmed by 5 bases and J by 4 bases, 7 bases remained unmatched. Per germline, CDR1 LGHNA and CDR2 YSLEER. The CDR3 spans 16 residues. The CDR3 spells CASSMTSGRAWYEQYF. The CDR3 DNA reads TGCGCCAGCAGCATGACTAGCGGGAGGGCCTGGTACGAGCAGTACTTC.

The V call is TRBV4-3, the J call TRBJ2-1, with a tentative D call TRBD2 (5 bases). The CDR3 is 16 residues long. From germline, CDR1 is LGHNA and CDR2 YSLEER. V lost 0 bases to trimming and J lost 1 base, with 10 bases between them. The CDR3 region has the DNA TGCGCCAGCAGCCAAGATCCCCAGCGGTCCTACAATGAGCAGTTCTTC. This translates into CASSQDPQRSYNEQFF.

The chain uses TRBV11-2 and TRBJ2-3; TRBD1 might be the D (6 bases). CDR1 SGHAT and CDR2 FQNNGV come from the germline V gene. The V end lost 5 bases, the J end lost 5 bases, and 29 bases lay between the germline ends. There are 19 residues in the CDR3. The CDR3 loop is CASSVKRLDRYDTEDTQYF. In DNA form, the CDR3 reads TGTGCCAGCAGCGTTAAGCGACTGGACAGATACGACACGGAAGATACGCAGTATTTT.

This clone has just a few counts. This chain links TRBV5-6 with TRBJ2-7; 7 nucleotides align to TRBD1. CDR1 and CDR2 from the germline V gene are SGHDT and YYEEEE. The V segment lost 4 bases and the J segment 0 bases; nucleotides outside the gene matches: 1. This CDR3 contains 13 residues. In DNA, the CDR3 is TGTGCCAGCAGCGACAGGGTCTCCTACGAGCAGTACTTC. Amino acid sequence: CASSDRVSYEQYF.

V and J are TRBV7-9 and TRBJ2-1; 9 bases are shared with TRBD1. This CDR3 is 15 amino acids long. Germline V CDR1 and CDR2: SEHNR, FQNEAQ (reference sequence). V lost 5 bases to trimming and J lost 8 bases; unmatched junction nucleotides: 10. CDR3 amino acids: CASSALTGGKDEQFF. Written as DNA, the CDR3 is TGTGCCAGCAGCGCCCTGACAGGGGGGAAGGATGAGCAGTTCTTC.

The chain combines TRBV7-2 with TRBJ2-7; D is undetermined. V was trimmed by 5 bases and J by 3 bases, leaving 5 bases between them. The CDR3 consists of 11 residues. CDR1 SGHTA and CDR2 FQGNSA come from the germline V gene. Here the CDR3 reads CASSVLYEQYF. In DNA form, the CDR3 reads TGTGCCAGCAGCGTCCTCTACGAGCAGTACTTC.

CDR3 sequence reads: CASSLIGGTDTQYF. CDR3 DNA: TGTGCCAGCAGCTTAATAGGGGGCACAGATACGCAGTATTTT. The J gene is TRBJ2-3, the V gene TRBV7-8; a possible D gene is TRBD1 (5 bases). V was pared by 2 bases and J by 1 base, with 7 bases between. Germline values: CDR1 SGHVS, CDR2 FQNEAQ. The CDR3 spans 14 residues.

The chain links TRBV9 to TRBJ2-1; D not certain. This CDR3 is 12 amino acids long. CDR1 is SGDLS and CDR2 is YYNGEE in the germline V gene. Trimming cost V 2 bases and J 8 bases, with 8 bases left between them. The CDR3, as DNA: TGTGCCAGCAGCGTCCTGGGGTATGAGCAGTTCTTC. Translated, it gives CASSVLGYEQFF.

The chain recombines TRBV5-5 with TRBJ2-2, with 10 bases that match TRBD1. With 3 bases clipped from V and 4 bases from J, the junction kept 18 bases outside the gene matches. The CDR3 length is 20 residues. Germline CDR1 reads SGHKS; CDR2 reads YYEKEE (reference sequence). DNA of the CDR3: TGTGCCAGCAGCTCGGCTAACGGACCGGCCGGGACAGGGGCCACCGGGGAGCTGTTTTTT. This sequence encodes CASSSANGPAGTGATGELFF.

CDR3 protein: CASSPGHQGRNEKLFF. DNA for the CDR3: TGTGCCAGCAGCCCCGGTCACCAGGGGCGAAATGAAAAACTGTTTTTT. V gene TRBV11-2 combines with J gene TRBJ1-4, with a possible D match to TRBD1 (6 bases). The CDR3 length is 16 residues. Trimming took 5 bases from V and 5 from J, leaving 18 bases between them. From germline, CDR1 is SGHAT and CDR2 FQNNGV.

The count of this clone is one. This chain joins TRBV6-1 and TRBJ1-2; TRBD1 might be the D (5 bases). The CDR3 is made up of 15 amino acids. V was trimmed by 5 bases and J by 3 bases, leaving 16 bases between them. Germline CDR1 is MNHNS and CDR2 is SASEGT. Written as DNA, the CDR3 is TGTGCCAGCAGTCACCCCTTCCGGGGGGACTATGGCTACACCTTC. Its protein is CASSHPFRGDYGYTF.

CDR3 amino acids: CASSPRTARMNTEAFF. Here the CDR3 DNA reads TGTGCCAGTAGTCCGAGGACAGCCCGAATGAACACTGAAGCTTTCTTT. The chain combines TRBV19 with TRBJ1-1; maybe TRBD1 (6 bases). The CDR3 extends over 16 amino acids. CDR1 LNHDA and CDR2 SQIVND come from the germline V gene (reference sequence). Trimming removed 5 bases at V and 0 bases at J, with 16 bases between.

This chain connects TRBV10-3 to TRBJ1-2; D not certain. Germline V gene lookup returns CDR1 ENHRY and CDR2 SYGVKD. This CDR3 has 13 amino acids. Trimming shortened V by 2 bases and J by 8 bases, and 12 bases separated the two germline ends. CDR3 coding DNA: TGTGCCATCAGTGAGGAATTGTCTTCGGGCTACACCTTC. Translation: CAISEELSSGYTF.

As for this clone: Additional DNA sequences in this sample encode the identical CDR3. The rearrangement links TRBV5-6 to TRBJ2-7; 10 bases map to TRBD2. The CDR3 totals 14 residues. Germline V lookup: CDR1 SGHDT, CDR2 YYEEEE. Trimming took 2 bases from V and 4 from J; bases not matched to a gene: 3. The DNA of the CDR3 is TGTGCCAGCAGCTTAGGACTAGCGGTTTACGAGCAGTACTTC. Residues: CASSLGLAVYEQYF.

The genes are TRBV19 and TRBJ2-5; D tentatively fits TRBD1 or TRBD2 (6 bases each). Germline V lookup: CDR1 LNHDA, CDR2 SQIVND (reference sequence). V was cut by 1 base and J by 5 bases, with 11 bases left in between. This CDR3 is built from 14 residues. The DNA of the CDR3 is TGTGCCAGTAGTATAGTTCCGGGGGCGGAGACCCAGTACTTC. The encoded protein is CASSIVPGAETQYF.